The 29 T cell receptor beta chains below come from one sample, sequenced in a study of spatial heterogeneity in lung cancer. MiXCR, applied by TCRdb to the 5' RACE reads, yields one record per CDR3 protein. In the table there are about 6,900 distinct CDR3 sequences, approximately 6.9% of which are singletons. General study points: The study found that expanded intratumoral alpha and beta TCR counts tracked tumor mutation counts.

Their specific antigens are unknown. Time point reported: sample taken at primary tumor resection. The starting material was lung tumor tissue, obtained at surgery. The receptors were gathered from a male donor with early-stage non-small cell lung cancer.

This clonotype was seen at least ten times. V usage is TRBV7-9 and J usage is TRBJ1-6, with D maybe TRBD1 (5 bases). This CDR3 comprises 17 residues. Germline CDR1 reads SEHNR; CDR2 reads FQNEAQ (reference sequence). Trimming shortened V by 6 bases and J by 4 bases, and 19 bases separated the two germline ends. The CDR3 here is CASRQDKPPPYNSPLHF. The CDR3 DNA sequence: TGTGCCAGCAGACAGGACAAGCCCCCCCCTTATAATTCACCCCTCCACTTT.

The table lists this clonotype with a few counts. The chain recombines TRBV11-2 with TRBJ2-1; 12 bases agree with TRBD2. The ends lost 1 base at V and 8 bases at J; junction bases unmatched: 9. Germline CDR1 and CDR2: SGHAT and FQNNGV. The CDR3 contains 17 residues. For the CDR3, the DNA is TGTGCCAGCAGCTTAGCCCCAGCTAGCGGGGGGGCCTATGAGCAGTTCTTC. Translation: CASSLAPASGGAYEQFF.

In its sample, this clonotype is medium-sized. CDR3 protein: CSVEAAGRRTEAFF. The CDR3 coding sequence is TGCAGCGTTGAAGCTGCAGGGAGGCGGACTGAAGCTTTCTTT. The rearrangement uses TRBV29-1 and TRBJ1-1; perhaps TRBD1 as D (5 bases). Between the trimmed V and J ends, which lost 1 base and 5 bases, there was a span of 14 bases. CDR3 length: 14 residues. Germline V gene lookup returns CDR1 SQVTM and CDR2 ANQGSEA. Full variable domain (rest looked up from reference TRBV29-1 and TRBJ1-1): SAVISQKPSRDICQRGTSLTIQCQVDSQVTMMFWYRQQPGQSLTLIATANQGSEATYESGFVIDKFPISRPNLTFSTLTVSNMSPEDSSIYLCSVEAAGRRTEAFFGQGTRLTVV.

In its sample, this clonotype is medium-sized. The V call is TRBV30, the J call TRBJ2-1, with 9 bases aligning to TRBD2. CDR3 length equals 15 residues. Germline CDR1 reads GTSNPN; CDR2 reads SVGIG (reference sequence). J gave up 5 bases and V 2 bases, and 7 bases lay outside the gene matches. The CDR3 spells CAWSPSGGRDNEQFF. The CDR3 DNA reads TGTGCCTGGAGTCCCAGCGGGGGGCGCGACAATGAGCAGTTCTTC. Drawing the rest from reference TRBV30 and TRBJ2-1, the complete variable domain is SQTIHQWPATLVQPVGSPLSLECTVEGTSNPNLYWYRQAAGRGLQLLFYSVGIGQISSEVPQNLSASRPQDRQFILSSKKLLLSDSGFYLCAWSPSGGRDNEQFFGPGTRLTVL.

This clonotype was counted at least ten times. The genes are TRBV29-1 and TRBJ1-1; D call uncertain. This CDR3 spans 13 amino acids. Trimming pared 2 bases from V and 5 bases from J, leaving 12 bases between. Germline-derived CDR1 and CDR2 are SQVTM and ANQGSEA. The CDR3 protein is CSVEPSGRTEAFF. The CDR3 DNA sequence: TGCAGCGTTGAACCATCAGGCCGGACTGAAGCTTTCTTT.

This clonotype has a count of ten or more. The V and J genes are TRBV20-1 and TRBJ2-5; D remains unclear. The germline V and J ends were trimmed by 3 bases and 2 bases, with 10 bases remaining between them. The CDR3 consists of 13 residues. Germline V gene data show CDR1 as DFQATT and CDR2 as SNEGSKA (reference sequence). CDR3 DNA sequence: TGCAGTGCTAGTGGCCAGACGCAAGAGACCCAGTACTTC. It yields the protein CSASGQTQETQYF.

This clonotype has ten or more counts. The rearrangement links TRBV29-1 to TRBJ1-3, with D possibly TRBD1 on 5 matching bases. This CDR3 contains 15 residues. From germline, CDR1 is SQVTM and CDR2 ANQGSEA. Trimming took 7 bases from V and 1 from J, leaving 17 bases between them. CDR3 loop: CSATRDGRSGNTIYF. The CDR3 nucleotides are TGCAGCGCCACCCGGGACGGAAGGTCTGGAAACACCATATATTTT.

By sample share, this clonotype is medium-sized (0.01 to 0.1%). The chain couples TRBV12-3 or TRBV12-4 to TRBJ2-3, with D unresolved. V shed 5 bases and J shed 2 bases, with 2 bases lying between them. The CDR3 runs 11 residues. The DNA of the CDR3 is TGTGCCAGCAGTATCACAGATACGCAGTATTTT. Encoded protein: CASSITDTQYF.

This clonotype is categorized as medium-sized (0.01 to 0.1%). The gene calls are TRBV6-5 and TRBJ1-5; D might be TRBD1 (5 bases). Trimming removed 0 bases at V and 7 bases at J, with 13 bases between. The CDR3 sequence is 15 residues long. Looked up from germline, CDR1 is MNHEY and CDR2 is SVGAGI. The CDR3, as DNA: TGTGCCAGCAGTTACTCAGTCGGGGGTCAGCAGCCCCAGCATTTT. It is translated as CASSYSVGGQQPQHF.

This clonotype is termed medium-sized. The V gene is TRBV28, the J gene TRBJ2-3; D is possibly TRBD2 (5 bases). Germline V gene data show CDR1 as MDHEN and CDR2 as SYDVKM. CDR3 length: 15 amino acids. Trimming cost V 5 bases and J 2 bases, with 14 bases left between them. The CDR3 reads CASSPPEAHTDTQYF. The DNA for the CDR3 is TGTGCCAGCAGTCCGCCGGAGGCCCACACAGATACGCAGTATTTT. The variable domain in full, completed from reference TRBV28 and TRBJ2-3, reads DVKVTQSSRYLVKRTGEKVFLECVQDMDHENMFWYRQDPGLGLRLIYFSYDVKMKEKGDIPEGYSVSREKKERFSLILESASTNQTSMYLCASSPPEAHTDTQYFGPGTRLTVL.

In its sample, this clonotype was seen many times. The chain has TRBV6-5 and TRBJ1-2; TRBD1 might be the D (6 bases). The CDR3 is 14 amino acids. V lost 10 bases to trimming and J lost 2 bases, with 17 bases between them. Germline V gene sequence: CDR1 MNHEY, CDR2 SVGAGI. As DNA, the CDR3 is TGTGCCACCTTGGGACACCTAAGGAACTATGGCTACACCTTC. Protein product: CATLGHLRNYGYTF.

This clonotype qualifies as medium-sized. The V call is TRBV20-1, the J call TRBJ2-7; either TRBD1 or TRBD2 may supply D (7 bases each). The CDR3 has 14 amino acids. Germline CDR1 and CDR2: DFQATT and SNEGSKA (reference sequence). With 2 bases removed from V and 5 bases from J, the gap between germline ends came to 16 bases. The CDR3 protein is CSARKGAGVDEQYF. Here the CDR3 DNA reads TGCAGTGCTAGAAAGGGGGCGGGAGTGGACGAGCAGTACTTC.

This clonotype was seen only a few times. J is TRBJ1-2 and V is TRBV12-3 or TRBV12-4, with D hard to call. This CDR3 comprises 14 residues. Between the trimmed V and J ends, which lost 4 bases and 7 bases, there was a span of 16 bases. The CDR3 sequence: CASSSGLTLGGYTF. CDR3 nucleotides: TGTGCCAGCAGTTCTGGGCTTACCCTCGGTGGCTACACCTTC.

A note on this clonotype: A read error may explain this, as a much larger clone is one base away. The chain employs TRBV6-2 or TRBV6-3 and TRBJ2-1; no firm D call. This CDR3 has 13 amino acids. Trimming took off 4 bases at V and 5 bases at J, with 9 bases between the two ends. Germline V gives CDR1 MNHEY, CDR2 SVGEGT. The CDR3 DNA reads TGTGCCAGCAGTTTTTCGGTGGACAATGAGCAGTTCTTC. Translated: CASSFSVDNEQFF.

This clonotype was counted many times. This chain joins TRBV7-6 and TRBJ2-7, with 13 positions matching TRBD2. V was pared by 1 base and J by 6 bases, with 3 bases of the junction left unmatched. In germline, CDR1 is SGHVS, CDR2 FNYEAQ. This CDR3 is built from 15 residues. The CDR3: CASSLGTSGSGEQYF. CDR3 nucleotide sequence: TGTGCCAGCAGCTTAGGGACTAGCGGGAGCGGCGAGCAGTACTTC. The entire variable domain, with the rest obtained from reference TRBV7-6 and TRBJ2-7, is as follows: GAGVSQSPRYKVTKRGQDVALRCDPISGHVSLYWYRQALGQGPEFLTYFNYEAQQDKSGLPNDRFSAERPEGSISTLTIQRTEQRDSAMYRCASSLGTSGSGEQYFGPGTRLTVT.

This clonotype is categorized as medium-sized (0.01 to 0.1%). This chain uses TRBV5-1 with TRBJ2-7; no clear D. The CDR3 has 15 amino acids. CDR1 and CDR2 (germline): SGHRS, YFSETQ. V lost 2 bases, J lost 0 bases, and 12 bases lay in between. The DNA for the CDR3 is TGCGCCAGCAGCTTAAGATCTGGGTTCTCCTACGAGCAGTACTTC. Translation: CASSLRSGFSYEQYF. Looking up the rest from reference TRBV5-1 and TRBJ2-7 gives the full variable domain: KAGVTQTPRYLIKTRGQQVTLSCSPISGHRSVSWYQQTPGQGLQFLFEYFSETQRNKGNFPGRFSGRQFSNSRSEMNVSTLELGDSALYLCASSLRSGFSYEQYFGPGTRLTVT.

This clonotype was found many times. V and J are TRBV20-1 and TRBJ2-5, with 12 nucleotides matching TRBD2. Germline lookup yields CDR1 DFQATT and CDR2 SNEGSKA (reference sequence). J gave up 5 bases and V 6 bases, and 7 bases lay outside the gene matches. This CDR3 comprises 14 residues. CDR3: CSAPGLAGMETQYF. The DNA for the CDR3 is TGCAGTGCCCCAGGACTAGCGGGGATGGAGACCCAGTACTTC.

This clonotype is judged medium-sized. V is TRBV11-2 and J is TRBJ1-6; 7 bases fit TRBD1. The CDR3 extends over 16 amino acids. J was trimmed by 1 base and V by 6 bases; bases with no gene match: 6. CDR1 and CDR2 (germline): SGHAT, FQNNGV. The CDR3 sequence is CASSLRQGSYNSPLHF. The CDR3 DNA reads as TGTGCCAGCAGTCTCAGACAGGGTTCCTATAATTCACCCCTCCACTTT. Using reference TRBV11-2 and TRBJ1-6 for the parts outside the CDR3, the full variable domain is EAGVAQSPRYKIIEKRQSVAFWCNPISGHATLYWYQQILGQGPKLLIQFQNNGVVDDSQLPKDRFSAERLKGVDSTLKIQPAKLEDSAVYLCASSLRQGSYNSPLHFGNGTRLTVT.

By sample share, this clonotype is medium-sized (0.01 to 0.1%). The V call is TRBV19, the J call TRBJ2-5; D ambiguous. The V and J ends lost 3 bases and 9 bases respectively, with 11 bases between them. Germline CDR1 is LNHDA and CDR2 is SQIVND (reference sequence). CDR3 size: 12 residues. The CDR3 DNA reads TGTGCCAGTAGTATGCCCTCGGGTCCCCAGTACTTC. The encoded protein is CASSMPSGPQYF.

In its sample, this clonotype is medium-sized (0.01 to 0.1%). V usage is TRBV6-2 or TRBV6-3 and J usage is TRBJ2-1; 8 bases align to TRBD2. Germline CDR1 and CDR2: MNHEY and SVGEGT. The ends lost 0 bases at V and 5 bases at J; junction bases unmatched: 9. The CDR3 spans 17 residues. Here the CDR3 reads CASSYSARLARNNEQFF. As DNA, the CDR3 is TGTGCCAGCAGTTACTCGGCCAGACTAGCGCGTAACAATGAGCAGTTCTTC.

This chain uses TRBV24-1 with TRBJ2-3; D is undetermined. V was shortened by 0 bases and J by 8 bases, with 5 bases between the two germline ends. The CDR3 is 12 residues long. Germline CDR1 and CDR2: KGHDR and SFDVKD. CDR3 loop: CATSDLQFTQYF. The CDR3 bases are TGTGCCACCAGTGATTTGCAGTTTACGCAGTATTTT.

This clonotype is termed medium-sized. The chain carries TRBV12-3 or TRBV12-4 and TRBJ1-1; weak D call: TRBD1 (6 bases). Deletions cut 6 bases from V and 3 bases from J, with 14 bases between. The CDR3 covers 14 residues. As DNA, the CDR3 is TGTGCCAGCAGACGAGGGGGTGGGGACACTGAAGCTTTCTTT. Its translation is CASRRGGGDTEAFF.

This clonotype is large. The chain recombines TRBV9 with TRBJ2-3; 8 bases are shared with TRBD2. Trimming cost V 0 bases and J 5 bases; bases outside gene matches: 5. This CDR3 region has 15 residues. Germline CDR1 reads SGDLS; CDR2 reads YYNGEE. The chain's CDR3 is CASSVVRGEEDTQYF. The CDR3 coding sequence is TGTGCCAGCAGCGTAGTGCGGGGGGAAGAAGATACGCAGTATTTT. The variable domain in full, with the rest retrieved from reference TRBV9 and TRBJ2-3, is DSGVTQTPKHLITATGQRVTLRCSPRSGDLSVYWYQQSLDQGLQFLIQYYNGEERAKGNILERFSAQQFPDLHSELNLSSLELGDSALYFCASSVVRGEEDTQYFGPGTRLTVL.

By share of the sample, this clonotype is medium-sized (0.01 to 0.1%). The chain is built from TRBV24-1 and TRBJ2-5, with D perhaps being TRBD1 or TRBD2 (5 bases each). Trimming pared 7 bases from V and 5 bases from J, leaving 16 bases between. The CDR3 has 14 amino acids. Germline V gene lookup returns CDR1 KGHDR and CDR2 SFDVKD. The CDR3 spells CATSSGGIEETQYF. DNA of the CDR3: TGTGCCACCAGCAGTGGGGGTATTGAGGAGACCCAGTACTTC.

This clonotype was detected many times. V is TRBV2 and J is TRBJ2-2, with 9 nucleotides matching TRBD1. The J segment lost 3 bases and the V segment lost 11 bases, leaving 13 bases of the junction unmatched. The germline CDR1 and CDR2 sequences are SNHLY and FYNNEI. The CDR3 runs 16 residues. CDR3 sequence: CAGHPDRGADTGELFF. The DNA of the CDR3 is TGTGCCGGGCATCCTGACAGGGGGGCTGACACCGGGGAGCTGTTTTTT.

By share, this clonotype counts as medium-sized (0.01 to 0.1%). The V and J genes are TRBV12-3 or TRBV12-4 and TRBJ2-1, with a weak D call TRBD2 (6 bases). There are 15 residues in the CDR3. V lost 6 bases and J lost 4, with 16 bases in between. CDR3 nucleotide sequence: TGTGCCAGCAGGGTCAGCGGGCCGGTTTACAATGAGCAGTTCTTC. Residues: CASRVSGPVYNEQFF.

The chain links TRBV5-1 to TRBJ2-7; D uncertain. Germline CDR1 and CDR2: SGHRS and YFSETQ. The CDR3 runs 14 residues. V lost 4 bases to trimming and J lost 2 bases, with 13 bases between them. The CDR3 DNA reads TGCGCCAGCAGCCTCCCGGACCAGACCTACGAGCAGTACTTC. Its protein is CASSLPDQTYEQYF.

This clonotype was counted at least ten times. V gene TRBV4-1 combines with J gene TRBJ2-7; D is unresolved. The CDR3 runs 13 residues. V was trimmed by 0 bases and J by 6 bases, leaving 9 bases between them. The germline V gene encodes CDR1 MGHRA and CDR2 YSYEKL. The CDR3 DNA is TGCGCCAGCAGCCAAGATACGGTGCTCGAGCAGTACTTC. The encoded protein is CASSQDTVLEQYF.

There are many counts of this clonotype. J is TRBJ2-3 and V is TRBV18, with a tentative D call TRBD1 (6 bases). The V and J ends lost 3 bases and 2 bases respectively, with 9 bases between them. Germline CDR1 is KGHSH and CDR2 is LQKENI. The CDR3 runs 14 residues. The CDR3, as DNA: TGTGCCAGCTCACCCGACAGGACCACAGATACGCAGTATTTT. Encoded protein: CASSPDRTTDTQYF.